What follows describes a single T cell receptor (beta chain). What this receptor recognizes is not known. Base qualities are missing; no much larger clone stands one base away. Including the terminal cysteine and phenylalanine, the CDR3 comprises 15 residues. Only the CDR3 DNA stays, 45 bases, in frame from base 1. Sequences LNHDA (CDR1) and SQIVND (CDR2) are obtained from the germline V gene (reference sequence). For this chain, trimming is 5 bases at the V end and 2 bases at the J end, and the number of junction bases without a gene match is 6. These data belong to a study of spatial heterogeneity in lung cancer (dated by TCRdb to about 2019). Background on the whole study: Samples were obtained from 65 to 90 patients with early-stage, untreated non-small cell lung cancer from the lung TRACERx cohort. Beta-chain transcripts were consistently detected in greater numbers than alpha-chain transcripts, which likely reflected higher beta-chain transcript abundance. In the raw uncorrected reads, each unique combination of TCR and UMI appeared on average more than ten times. In non-small cell lung cancer, the study made a quantitative comparison of TCR alpha and beta repertoires among multiple tumor regions, matched nontumor lung and blood. Both alpha and beta chains were TCR-sequenced in samples taken at surgery, namely 220 tumor regions, 63 to 70 matched nontumor lung samples and 50 to 60 PBMC samples. Follow-up PBMC samples were sequenced whenever the samples were available, and the median time to follow-up was two to three years after resection. Nonsynonymous mutation counts, determined by whole-exome sequencing of tumor tissue, were related to TCR repertoire features. The paper as a whole reports these results and caveats: Ubiquitous expanded tumor TCRs showed up in blood more often at tumor resection than at routine follow-up. Only 13 to 15 patients were included in the comparisons of baseline and follow-up blood repertoires. Additional single-cell paired TCR alpha and beta sequencing was considered necessary to confirm, at a functional level, the hypothesis that regional TCRs recognize regional mutations.

The time point label of this sample denotes: blood at routine non-recurrence follow-up after resection. TCR sequencing used whole RNA extracted from tumor and nontumor lung tissue, or from cryopreserved PBMC samples, without cell sorting. Only patients with enough RNA available from two or more tumor regions were chosen for TCR sequencing. Library prep was done by 5' RACE. Instrument on record: NextSeq 500. To allow correction of PCR and sequencing errors, the TCR library protocol tagged every TCR cDNA molecule with a unique molecular identifier. The source study handled its data this way. Decombinator tools were used for TCR identification, UMI-based error correction and CDR3 extraction. Expanded TCRs were defined as those above a frequency of 2 per 1,000, corresponding to the top 1% of the tumor frequency distribution. Renyi diversity was computed with the R vegan package after each repertoire had been subsampled 100 times to 5,000 TCRs. To build CDR3 similarity networks, amino acid triplet string-kernel similarity was used, and CDR3s were connected when their pairwise similarity was above 0.82. TCRdb ran its own pipeline on the public reads, namely fastp trimming at Q25 and MiXCR clone calling, and kept in-frame beta chains. Each entry is one CDR3 protein sequence, shown with its most common DNA and genes. The V and J calls reflect TCRdb's pipeline rather than the authors' work. The sample table records 110,000 or so distinct CDR3 sequences; about 10% of these occur just once. Approximately 24% of the sample is in the top ten clones.

This receptor chain uses TRBV19 and TRBJ1-5; 7 bases in the middle match TRBD1. This TCR derives from a female donor with early-stage non-small cell lung cancer. Sequenced material: PBMCs, taken at follow-up. DNA sequence: TGTGCCAGTAGTTCGACAGGGCCACGCAATCAGCCCCAGCATTTT. Its translation is CASSSTGPRNQPQHF.